This entry concerns a single TCR beta chain. Its antigen target is currently unknown. Base qualities are not at hand, and no much larger clone is one base apart. The CDR3 numbers 13 residues from cysteine through phenylalanine. The sequence is cut down to CDR3 DNA, 39 bases in frame from base 1. V is reduced by 1 base and J by 6 bases, leaving a spacing of 9 bases between them. In the germline V gene (reference sequence), CDR1 corresponds to SEHNR and CDR2 to FQNEAQ. The sample is drawn from a study of somatic mutations in cytotoxic T cells in rheumatoid arthritis (dated by TCRdb to about 2017). Some background on the complete study: Right after diagnosis and prior to the start of any treatment, more than 25 ml EDTA of peripheral blood was drawn from patients. A FACSAria II or Sony SH800 was used to flow-sort some V beta antibody-stained T-cell populations at nearly 100% purity, and TCRB sequencing was also done on sorted V beta1+ cells. TCRB deep sequencing was performed for more than 50 rheumatoid arthritis patients and approximately 18 healthy controls. Whether expanded CD8+ T-cell clones in untreated, newly diagnosed rheumatoid arthritis carry somatic mutations was the study question, and clonality was characterized with TCRB deep sequencing. Median age was essentially the same in the patient group and the control group. Overall results and qualifications from the work: There was no significant difference in CD8+ T-cell clonality between rheumatoid arthritis patients and age-matched healthy controls. In about an eighth of the roughly 65 patients, more than 20% of CD8+ cells belonged to the largest CD8+ clone, while several identical CD8+ TCRB sequences were shared between blood and synovial fluid. No adjustment for multiple comparisons was made for the slight TRBV07 underrepresentation in patients. CD8+ clonality increased with age in patients (Spearman r=0.49) but not in healthy controls. The antigen targets of the expanded CD8+ clones were unknown, and absence from virus-specific databases did not rule out viral specificity.

Flow cytometry confirmed the purity of CD4+ and CD8+ cells that had been isolated by positive magnetic bead selection on an AutoMACS. Initial screening for clonal expansions relied on flow cytometry with a TCR V beta antibody panel, after which sorted CD8+ fractions underwent TCRB deep sequencing for characterization. Peripheral blood mononuclear cells were obtained using density gradient separation with Ficoll-Paque PLUS. DNA from CD4-enriched, CD8-enriched or PBMC samples was extracted using Nucleospin Tissue or Tissue XS kits and then quantified on a Qubit 2.0 fluorometer. The immunoSEQ assay was applied to genomic DNA for TCRB CDR3 sequencing. In the authors' own workflow: Published virus-specific TCRB sequences were compared with patient CD8+ clones larger than 1%, and only a few matches were found. Only productive TCRB rearrangements were included in the analyses. A clone was defined by a unique TCRB CDR3 sequence, and clonality was computed as a productive clonality index based on Shannon entropy. The template counts of each clone relative to the total templates per sample were used to calculate repertoire overlap between two samples. V-gene usage measured by flow cytometry correlated with TCRB sequencing V-gene usage, with a Spearman r of roughly 0.55. This is the immuneACCESS table as TCRdb keeps it, with only in-frame sequences that have V and J called. A part of the clones is gone; compared with another copy, unresolved V genes explain less than half, and the rest is unexplained. V and J calls plus clone size are reproduced from that table; the DNA served to infer D and trimming. The table for this sample lists 9,500 to 13,000 clones; 79% of them were counted only once. Around a third of the sample lies in the top ten.

Sequenced material: CD8+ T cells sorted from blood. The rearrangement joined TRBV7-9 to TRBJ1-1; too little of a D gene remains to name it. The TCR was taken from an adult with rheumatoid arthritis. CDR3 protein: CASSLGGLSEAFF. The nucleotide sequence is TGTGCCAGCAGCTTAGGGGGATTGTCTGAAGCTTTCTTT.